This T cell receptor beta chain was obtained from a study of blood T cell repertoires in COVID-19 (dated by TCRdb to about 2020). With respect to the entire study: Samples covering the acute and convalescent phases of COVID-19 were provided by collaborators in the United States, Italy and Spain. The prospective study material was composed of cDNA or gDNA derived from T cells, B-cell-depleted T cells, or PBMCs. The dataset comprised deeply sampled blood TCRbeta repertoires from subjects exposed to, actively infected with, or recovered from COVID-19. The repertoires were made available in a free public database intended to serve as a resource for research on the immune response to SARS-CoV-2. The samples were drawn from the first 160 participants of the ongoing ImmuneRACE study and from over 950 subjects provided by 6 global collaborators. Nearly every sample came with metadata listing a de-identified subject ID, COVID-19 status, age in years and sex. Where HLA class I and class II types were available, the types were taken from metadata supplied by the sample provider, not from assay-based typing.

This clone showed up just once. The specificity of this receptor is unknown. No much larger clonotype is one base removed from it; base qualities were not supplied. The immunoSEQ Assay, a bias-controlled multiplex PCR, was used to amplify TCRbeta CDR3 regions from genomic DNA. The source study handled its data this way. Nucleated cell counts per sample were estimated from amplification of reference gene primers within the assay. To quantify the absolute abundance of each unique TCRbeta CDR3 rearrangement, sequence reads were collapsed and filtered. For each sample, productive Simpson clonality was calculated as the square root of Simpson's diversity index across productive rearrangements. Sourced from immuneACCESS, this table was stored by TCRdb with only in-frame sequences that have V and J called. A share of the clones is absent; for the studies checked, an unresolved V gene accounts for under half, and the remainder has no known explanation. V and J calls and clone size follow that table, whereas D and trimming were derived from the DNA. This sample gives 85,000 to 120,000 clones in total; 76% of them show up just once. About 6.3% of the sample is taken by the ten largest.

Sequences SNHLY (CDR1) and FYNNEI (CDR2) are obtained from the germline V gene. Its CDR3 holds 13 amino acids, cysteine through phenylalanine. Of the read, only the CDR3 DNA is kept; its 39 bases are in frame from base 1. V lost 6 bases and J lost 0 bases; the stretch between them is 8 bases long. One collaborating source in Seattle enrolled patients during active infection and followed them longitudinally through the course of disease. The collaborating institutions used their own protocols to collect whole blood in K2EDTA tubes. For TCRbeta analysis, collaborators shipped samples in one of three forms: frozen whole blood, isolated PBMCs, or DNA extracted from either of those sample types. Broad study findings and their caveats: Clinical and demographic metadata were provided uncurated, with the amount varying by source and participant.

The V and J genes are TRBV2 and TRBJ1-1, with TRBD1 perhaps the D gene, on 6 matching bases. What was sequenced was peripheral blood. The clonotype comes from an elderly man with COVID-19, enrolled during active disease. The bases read TGTGCCAGCAGAGGACAGCTGAACACTGAAGCTTTCTTT. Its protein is CASRGQLNTEAFF.